This TCR beta chain originates from a study of T cell repertoires and HLA-DP antigens. General study results and limits: Average cumulative frequency of previously undetected clones was roughly 34% against one allele and roughly 47% against the other.

A remark on this clone: The antigen remains unidentified.

Primers targeted 54 TRBV and 13 TRBJ segments. Each pre-culture CD4+ sample aimed for hundreds of thousands of T cell genomes at deep resolution. Sequencing used immunoSEQ multiplex PCR; TCRdb keeps in-frame clones, though not all of them. Among around 70,000 clones listed, just under 80% were seen once. The sequence derives from a man in his sixties in good health and CMV-seronegative. Input material: CD4+ T cells from PBMCs.

The CDR3 is CASVKLFF. The CDR3 DNA is TGCGCCAGCGTAAAACTGTTTTTT. This chain links TRBV4-3 with TRBJ1-4; D not resolved. V was pared by 8 bases and J by 10 bases, with 2 bases between. Germline CDR1 reads LGHNA; CDR2 reads YSLEER. CDR3 length equals 8 residues.